The clone carrying this TCR beta chain was counted only a few times. Its antigen is unknown. Use of 60 Vbeta and 13 Jbeta primers characterized the PCR. Using immunoSEQ multiplex PCR, the repertoire was profiled, and TCRdb retains in-frame clones only, with some absent. The sample yields 150,000 to 200,000 clones, about four fifths seen once. V lost 2 bases, J lost 2 bases, and 2 bases stayed unmatched. The CDR3 is made up of 15 amino acids. Germline loops: CDR1 LGHNA, CDR2 YSLEER. This sample is drawn from a study of cytomegalovirus exposure and HLA in healthy donors. Findings and caveats of the study: As was reported, the classifier diagnosed cytomegalovirus status with high specificity and sensitivity. In a later analysis, at a false discovery rate of 0.05, 17,000 or so TCR beta sequences were associated with HLA alleles. TCR beta chain V- and J-gene trimming was linked, in a later analysis, to a missense variant in DCLRE1C.

The sequence was obtained from a woman in her twenties or thirties in good health and CMV-seropositive. The specimen sequenced was PBMCs. V usage is TRBV4-3 and J usage is TRBJ2-7; 11 positions match TRBD1. The CDR3 nucleotides read TGCGCCAGCAGCCAAAGGACAGGGGGCACCTACGAGCAGTACTTC. Translating gives CASSQRTGGTYEQYF.